This TCR beta chain comes out of a study of beta chain features in type 1 diabetes. The study reverse transcribed the entire isolated RNA, so it sequenced expressed TCRB transcripts. Measured with immunoSEQ multiplex PCR; TCRdb has only the in-frame clones, and not every one. Counted here are about 710,000 clones, over 12% occurring once; the ten biggest clones make up less than 0.04%. Germline V CDR1 and CDR2: ENHRY, SYGVKD. The CDR3 length is 17 residues. V dropped 6 bases and J dropped 2; count of bases not matched to a gene: 12. Broader study findings: When Type 1 diabetes patients were examined, their TCRB CDR3s proved moderately but significantly shorter in all four CD4+ subsets.

Each population that was sorted was more than 98% pure. Remarks on this clone: Its antigen is undetermined.

This chain links TRBV10-3 with TRBJ2-5; 10 positions agree with TRBD2. Specimen: naive CD4+ T cells from blood. This TCR was recovered from a man younger than 30 with type 1 diabetes. The CDR3 DNA follows: TGTGCCATCAGCGGAACTAGCGGGACCAGTTGGCAAGAGACCCAGTACTTC. It is translated as CAISGTSGTSWQETQYF.